The following is a TCR beta chain sequence with its context. Per the germline V gene, CDR1 is MNHNY and CDR2 is SVGAGI (reference sequence). The V and J ends lost 7 bases and 4 bases respectively, with 12 bases between them. This CDR3 is built from 13 residues. The record originates from a study of cytomegalovirus exposure and HLA in healthy donors. Primers included in the PCR were 60 Vbeta and 13 Jbeta primers. Profiled with immunoSEQ multiplex PCR; TCRdb holds only in-frame clones, not every one. Found here are 140,000 or so clones, roughly 80% of them singletons; the top ten hold 1.2%. The sequence derives from a female donor in good health and CMV-seronegative. The sequencing sample was made of PBMCs. The gene calls are TRBV6-6 and TRBJ2-3; perhaps TRBD2 as D (5 bases). DNA for the CDR3: TGTGCCAGCACCAAACGGGGTTCAGATACGCAGTATTTT. Translating it yields CASTKRGSDTQYF.